This passage covers 27 T cell receptor beta chains from one sample sequenced in a study of patients and donors after allogeneic stem cell transplantation. One entry per CDR3 protein, called by TCRdb with MiXCR from the RT-PCR reads. The top ten clones hold 35% to 45% of a sample with around 17,000 distinct CDR3 sequences, approximately 30% of them seen once. Specimen: blood, either unsorted or a sorted T cell fraction (not recorded which). These receptors all come from a human donor who was either an allogeneic HSCT recipient or a stem cell or donor lymphocyte infusion donor (not recorded which). It is not recorded whose cells these are; they may come from a transplant donor.

The chain links TRBV5-1 to TRBJ1-4, with TRBD1 identical over 7 bases. Germline CDR1 is SGHRS and CDR2 is YFSETQ. The CDR3 length is 15 residues. V lost 3 bases and J lost 8; bases outside the gene matches: 10. The CDR3 spells CASSSYGTAEEKLFF. Here the CDR3 DNA reads TGCGCCAGCAGCTCGTACGGGACAGCGGAGGAAAAACTGTTTTTT.

This clonotype was detected many times. The chain joins TRBV6-6 to TRBJ1-6; D remains ambiguous. The CDR3 is 12 residues long. The germline CDR1 and CDR2 sequences are MNHNY and SVGAGI (reference sequence). V was shortened by 0 bases and J by 10 bases, with 4 bases between the two germline ends. CDR3 DNA sequence: TGTGCCAGCAGTTACTCTGGGTCACCCCTCCACTTT. Translated, it gives CASSYSGSPLHF.

By sample fraction, this clonotype is medium-sized (0.01 to 0.1%). The J gene is TRBJ1-5, the V gene TRBV5-1, with TRBD1 identical over 7 bases. J lost 6 bases, V lost 0 bases, and 15 bases had no gene match. The CDR3 covers 18 residues. Germline lookup yields CDR1 SGHRS and CDR2 YFSETQ. CDR3 residues: CASSLALGGSPQSQPQHF. The CDR3 nucleotides are TGCGCCAGCAGCTTGGCTTTAGGGGGCTCTCCGCAGAGTCAGCCCCAGCATTTT.

This rearrangement joins TRBV20-1 to TRBJ2-1, with D unresolved. The CDR3 consists of 13 residues. The V end was cut by 6 bases, the J end by 6 bases, with 15 bases between. Germline V gene lookup returns CDR1 DFQATT and CDR2 SNEGSKA (reference sequence). This chain's CDR3 is CSAALEVGNEQFF. In DNA, the CDR3 is TGCAGTGCCGCATTAGAAGTCGGCAATGAGCAGTTCTTC.

V gene TRBV29-1 combines with J gene TRBJ1-4, with D perhaps TRBD1 (5 bases). Germline V lookup: CDR1 SQVTM, CDR2 ANQGSEA. The CDR3 is 13 amino acids. The V and J ends lost 3 bases and 5 bases respectively, with 10 bases between them. The CDR3 DNA reads as TGCAGCGTTGACGGGCAGGGCAATGAAAAACTGTTTTTT. Encoded protein: CSVDGQGNEKLFF.

The J gene is TRBJ1-5, the V gene TRBV7-9; no definite D call. CDR1 is SEHNR and CDR2 is FQNEAQ in the germline V gene (reference sequence). Trimming cost V 4 bases and J 2 bases, with 6 bases left between them. The CDR3 is 13 residues long. The CDR3 DNA sequence: TGTGCCAGCAGCTCCGACGGCAATCAGCCCCAGCATTTT. Protein sequence: CASSSDGNQPQHF.

Only a few counts were recorded for this clonotype. The chain is built from TRBV5-8 and TRBJ1-5; D perhaps matches TRBD1 (6 bases). CDR3 length: 15 amino acids. The germline V and J ends were trimmed by 3 bases and 5 bases, with 15 bases remaining between them. Germline V lookup: CDR1 SGHTS, CDR2 YDEGEE. The CDR3 here is CASSSTGRGDQPQHF. The CDR3 DNA is TGTGCCAGCAGCTCAACAGGGAGAGGGGATCAGCCCCAGCATTTT.

This clonotype was seen a handful of times. The chain employs TRBV24-1 and TRBJ1-5, with a possible D match to TRBD1 (5 bases). Germline values: CDR1 KGHDR, CDR2 SFDVKD. Trimming pared 9 bases from V and 3 bases from J, leaving 11 bases between. The CDR3 length is 13 residues. As DNA, the CDR3 is TGTGCCACCCAGGGCACAGACAATCAGCCCCAGCATTTT. Translation gives CATQGTDNQPQHF.

This clonotype appeared a few times. The chain couples TRBV11-2 to TRBJ1-2, with a possible D match to TRBD1 (5 bases). V gave up 2 bases and J gave up 1 base, with 11 bases separating them. The CDR3 is made up of 15 amino acids. CDR1 SGHAT and CDR2 FQNNGV come from the germline V gene. The CDR3 loop is CASSLSGTLNYGYTF. The CDR3 nucleotides are TGTGCCAGCAGCTTATCGGGGACTCTTAACTATGGCTACACCTTC. Supplemented by reference TRBV11-2 and TRBJ1-2, the full variable domain reads EAGVAQSPRYKIIEKRQSVAFWCNPISGHATLYWYQQILGQGPKLLIQFQNNGVVDDSQLPKDRFSAERLKGVDSTLKIQPAKLEDSAVYLCASSLSGTLNYGYTFGSGTRLTVV.

This clonotype has a handful of counts. This sequence joins TRBV25-1 and TRBJ1-3; tentative D call: TRBD1 (6 bases). Trimming pared 4 bases from V and 1 base from J, leaving 8 bases between. Germline V lookup: CDR1 MGHDK, CDR2 SYGVNS. This CDR3 is built from 14 residues. The CDR3 protein is CASSATGSGNTIYF. CDR3 nucleotides: TGTGCCAGCAGTGCTACAGGGTCTGGAAACACCATATATTTT.

The rearrangement links TRBV28 to TRBJ1-2; D might be TRBD1 (6 bases). The CDR3 consists of 15 residues. Deletions cut 5 bases from V and 4 bases from J, with 17 bases between. Per the germline V gene, CDR1 is MDHEN and CDR2 is SYDVKM. This chain's CDR3 is CASSTSFGGRYGYTF. DNA for the CDR3: TGTGCCAGCAGTACTTCCTTTGGGGGGCGCTATGGCTACACCTTC.

The count of this clonotype is one. The chain carries TRBV11-2 and TRBJ1-4; D not certain. The length of the CDR3 is 16 residues. Trimming shortened V by 5 bases and J by 1 base, and 14 bases separated the two germline ends. Germline lookup yields CDR1 SGHAT and CDR2 FQNNGV. CDR3 nucleotide sequence: TGTGCCAGCAGCCCTCCCAGGAGGAGAACTAATGAAAAACTGTTTTTT. Residues: CASSPPRRRTNEKLFF.

This clonotype was seen at least ten times. The V gene is TRBV29-1, the J gene TRBJ1-2; D perhaps matches TRBD1 (5 bases). Trimming stripped 3 bases from V and 6 bases from J, with 11 bases between. The CDR3 runs to 12 residues. CDR1 is SQVTM and CDR2 is ANQGSEA in the germline V gene. The CDR3 DNA sequence: TGCAGCGTTGACAGGGTGTCAGATGGCTACACCTTC. Translation: CSVDRVSDGYTF.

V gene TRBV27 combines with J gene TRBJ1-5; no clear D. The CDR3 has 17 residues. CDR1 is MNHEY, CDR2 SMNVEV, per germline (reference sequence). V lost 6 bases, J lost 2 bases, and 20 bases lay in between. For the CDR3, the DNA is TGTGCCAGCAGGGCCCCTGGGGTGGGGATGGGCAATCAGCCCCAGCATTTT. This gives the protein CASRAPGVGMGNQPQHF.

The chain employs TRBV5-1 and TRBJ1-1, with TRBD1 matching over 9 bases. CDR3 length: 9 residues. Germline V gene data show CDR1 as SGHRS and CDR2 as YFSETQ. The V and J ends lost 7 bases and 11 bases, in that order; junction bases with no gene match: 0. Here the CDR3 reads CASGTGAFF. Here the CDR3 DNA reads TGCGCCAGCGGGACAGGGGCTTTCTTT.

In its sample, this clonotype was seen many times. The J gene is TRBJ1-4, the V gene TRBV24-1; no reliable D call. Germline V gives CDR1 KGHDR, CDR2 SFDVKD. V lost 4 bases and J lost 5, with 16 bases in between. The CDR3 contains 16 residues. CDR3 amino acids: CATSEQTGVLNEKLFF. In nucleotides, the CDR3 is TGTGCCACCAGTGAACAGACGGGAGTATTGAATGAAAAACTGTTTTTT.

This clonotype has just a few counts. The chain employs TRBV5-1 and TRBJ1-2, with TRBD1 as a possible D gene (5 bases). V was trimmed by 3 bases and J by 4 bases, leaving 16 bases between them. The CDR3 length is 15 residues. Germline CDR1 is SGHRS and CDR2 is YFSETQ. The CDR3 region is CASSSWTGQFYGYTF. The CDR3 bases are TGCGCCAGCAGCTCTTGGACGGGGCAGTTCTATGGCTACACCTTC. The whole variable domain, filled in from reference TRBV5-1 and TRBJ1-2, reads KAGVTQTPRYLIKTRGQQVTLSCSPISGHRSVSWYQQTPGQGLQFLFEYFSETQRNKGNFPGRFSGRQFSNSRSEMNVSTLELGDSALYLCASSSWTGQFYGYTFGSGTRLTVV.

The sample holds a few counts of this clonotype. The CDR3 spells CASSSGTPSNQPQHF. The CDR3 DNA is TGTGCCAGCAGTTCCGGCACTCCAAGCAATCAGCCCCAGCATTTT. The chain uses TRBV12-3 or TRBV12-4 and TRBJ1-5; the D is unclear. CDR3 length equals 15 residues. Trimming cost V 4 bases and J 1 base, with 11 bases left between them.

This clonotype was observed at least ten times. The chain has TRBV20-1 and TRBJ1-1; no definite D call. The CDR3 totals 14 residues. V lost 6 bases to trimming and J lost 3 bases, with 17 bases between them. Germline values: CDR1 DFQATT, CDR2 SNEGSKA (reference sequence). The CDR3 region has the DNA TGCAGTGCCGCAAGCAGGATTGGTGACACTGAAGCTTTCTTT. Translating gives CSAASRIGDTEAFF.

This clonotype is labeled as large. V gene TRBV7-9 combines with J gene TRBJ2-3; D is possibly TRBD1 or TRBD2 (6 bases each). CDR3 length equals 16 residues. Germline loops: CDR1 SEHNR, CDR2 FQNEAQ (reference sequence). The V and J ends lost 6 bases and 2 bases respectively, with 18 bases between them. Written as DNA, the CDR3 is TGTGCCAGCAGAGAGCTTTGGGGGGCTGACACAGATACGCAGTATTTT. Protein: CASRELWGADTDTQYF.

This clonotype was detected only a few times. The rearrangement uses TRBV5-1 and TRBJ1-4, with D possibly being TRBD1 (6 bases). The CDR3 contains 13 residues. The V and J ends lost 3 bases and 8 bases respectively, with 11 bases between them. Looked up from germline, CDR1 is SGHRS and CDR2 is YFSETQ. The CDR3 loop reads CASSSQGREKLFF. The CDR3 coding sequence is TGCGCCAGCAGCTCACAGGGTAGAGAAAAACTGTTTTTT.

This clonotype was counted only a few times. The chain carries TRBV7-9 and TRBJ1-1, with D possibly being TRBD1 (6 bases). Per germline, CDR1 SEHNR and CDR2 FQNEAQ (reference sequence). This CDR3 has 15 amino acids. V shed 7 bases and J shed 4 bases, with 19 bases lying between them. CDR3 sequence reads: CASTLLGGASTEAFF. CDR3 sequence (DNA): TGTGCCAGCACCCTCCTAGGGGGGGCCAGCACTGAAGCTTTCTTT.

This clonotype was counted a single time. CDR3 sequence (DNA): TGTGCCAGCAGTCCAAGGGCCTTTCTCCGCTATGGCTACACCTTC. It is translated as CASSPRAFLRYGYTF. The V gene is TRBV27, the J gene TRBJ1-2; D gene ambiguous. The germline V and J ends were trimmed by 5 bases and 4 bases, with 17 bases remaining between them. The CDR3 runs 15 residues. CDR1 and CDR2 from the germline V gene are MNHEY and SMNVEV (reference sequence).

This sequence joins TRBV10-3 and TRBJ1-2; the D is unclear. CDR1 and CDR2 from the germline V gene are ENHRY and SYGVKD. Trimming stripped 7 bases from V and 5 bases from J, with 20 bases between. The CDR3 extends over 15 amino acids. The CDR3 nucleotides read TGTGCCATCACCCCCGAGGCTTCTGTCACATATGGCTACACCTTC. The encoded protein is CAITPEASVTYGYTF.

Many counts were recorded for this clonotype. The rearrangement links TRBV12-3 or TRBV12-4 to TRBJ1-5, with D hard to call. V lost 3 bases and J 6 bases, leaving 12 bases between the germline ends. This CDR3 spans 14 amino acids. The DNA of the CDR3 is TGTGCCAGCAGTTTGTGGCCCGGCGGTCAGCCCCAGCATTTT. It yields the protein CASSLWPGGQPQHF.

This clonotype was found a few times. This chain joins TRBV4-2 and TRBJ1-4; possible D gene TRBD1, 5 bases. The CDR3 extends over 13 amino acids. V lost 2 bases to trimming and J lost 8 bases, with 9 bases between them. Germline V CDR1 and CDR2: LGHNA, YNFKEQ. The chain's CDR3 is CASSQQGPEKLFF. The CDR3 DNA follows: TGTGCCAGCAGCCAACAGGGCCCGGAAAAACTGTTTTTT.

The sample holds a few counts of this clonotype. In DNA form, the CDR3 reads TGTGCCAGCAGTTTATATTCACCCCTCCACTTT. Its protein product is CASSLYSPLHF. This rearrangement joins TRBV27 to TRBJ1-6; unclear D gene. CDR3 length: 11 residues. Germline V CDR1 and CDR2: MNHEY, SMNVEV (reference sequence). Between the trimmed V and J ends, which lost 1 base and 8 bases, there was a span of 0 bases.